Listed below are T cell receptor beta chains from one sample, sequenced in a study of blood T cell repertoires in COVID-19. TCRdb's copy holds only in-frame clones and misses some; the assay was immunoSEQ multiplex PCR. The sample yields 35,000 to 45,000 clones, 88% seen once. What was sequenced was peripheral blood. All receptors derive from a human donor in a cohort sampled during active COVID-19. The CDR3 runs from the conserved cysteine through the conserved F or W. A D gene is named only where the DNA matches it firmly. Clone size is given for some rows only: seen once, a few or many times, or a class if the clone is expanded.

cdr3_length	clone_size	v_call	d_call	j_call	cdr3_aa	cdr3_nt
16	few	TRBV3-1/TRBV3-2	TRBD2	TRBJ2-4	CASSVRLAVAKNIQYF	TGTGCCAGCAGCGTTCGACTAGCGGTAGCCAAAAACATTCAGTACTTC
14	-	TRBV5-1	-	TRBJ1-1	CASSLVASQGEAFF	TGCGCCAGCAGCTTGGTGGCCAGCCAGGGCGAAGCTTTCTTT
13	-	TRBV5-1	-	TRBJ1-2	CASSLNRDYGYTF	TGCGCCAGCAGCTTGAACAGGGACTATGGCTACACCTTC
15	-	TRBV7-2	-	TRBJ1-5	CASSLDQVGNQPQHF	TGTGCCAGCAGCTTAGACCAGGTGGGCAATCAGCCCCAGCATTTT
15	-	TRBV6-1	-	TRBJ1-4	CASSEVRATNEKLFF	TGTGCCAGCAGTGAAGTGAGGGCGACTAATGAAAAACTGTTTTTT
13	-	TRBV12-5	-	TRBJ2-1	CASGLIGGPEQFF	TGTGCTAGTGGTTTGATAGGGGGTCCTGAGCAGTTCTTC
15	-	TRBV7-6	-	TRBJ2-2	CASSPITTPNGELFF	TGTGCCAGCAGCCCCATTACTACCCCTAACGGGGAGCTGTTTTTT
13	-	TRBV7-3	-	TRBJ1-1	CASSPVTGSEAFF	TGTGCCAGCAGCCCCGTTACAGGGAGTGAAGCTTTCTTT
15	medium-sized	TRBV7-9	-	TRBJ2-3	CASSLTSGMRDTQYF	TGTGCCAGCAGCTTAACTTCAGGGATGAGAGATACGCAGTATTTT
14	-	TRBV20-1	TRBD1	TRBJ2-5	CSASRGTGGETQYF	TGCAGTGCTAGTCGTGGGACAGGGGGAGAGACCCAGTACTTC
16	-	TRBV4-1	TRBD2	TRBJ2-7	CASSQGLAWSSYEQYF	TGCGCCAGCAGCCAAGGACTAGCGTGGAGCTCCTACGAGCAGTACTTC
14	-	TRBV5-1	TRBD2	TRBJ2-5	CASSFGRAQETQYF	TGCGCCAGCAGCTTTGGGAGGGCTCAAGAGACCCAGTACTTC
14	-	TRBV5-4	-	TRBJ1-6	CASSSGRQDSPLHF	TGTGCCAGCAGCTCCGGGAGGCAGGATTCACCCCTCCACTTT
15	-	TRBV5-4	TRBD1	TRBJ1-2	CASSVGQGAAYGYTF	TGTGCCAGCAGCGTCGGACAGGGGGCGGCCTATGGCTACACCTTC
13	-	TRBV12-3/TRBV12-4	TRBD1	TRBJ2-1	CASSFGQGSEQFF	TGTGCCAGCAGTTTCGGACAGGGCTCTGAGCAGTTCTTC
14	-	TRBV7-9	TRBD1	TRBJ1-2	CASSTGQGKGGYTF	TGTGCCAGCAGCACGGGACAGGGGAAAGGGGGCTACACCTTC
14	-	TRBV5-1	TRBD1	TRBJ1-1	CASSWGTGSDQAFF	TGCGCCAGCAGCTGGGGGACAGGGTCTGATCAAGCTTTCTTT
13	-	TRBV19	-	TRBJ1-1	CASSIREGGEAFF	TGTGCCAGTAGTATTAGGGAGGGCGGTGAAGCTTTCTTT
14	-	TRBV5-1	TRBD1	TRBJ2-1	CASSSGQGLNEQFF	TGCGCCAGCAGCTCGGGACAGGGGTTAAATGAGCAGTTCTTC
13	-	TRBV7-2	-	TRBJ1-5	CASSIQGVQPQHF	TGTGCCAGCAGCATACAGGGTGTTCAGCCCCAGCATTTT
14	once	TRBV6-5	TRBD1	TRBJ1-1	CASSLTGGNTEAFF	TGTGCCAGCAGCCTTACAGGGGGCAACACTGAAGCTTTCTTT
13	once	TRBV7-8	TRBD1	TRBJ2-7	CASSPDRVNEQYF	TGTGCCAGCAGCCCCGACAGGGTTAACGAGCAGTACTTC
16	once	TRBV27	-	TRBJ2-3	CASSFGGLLTTDTQYF	TGTGCCAGCAGTTTCGGTGGACTCCTCACCACAGATACGCAGTATTTT
16	-	TRBV11-3	-	TRBJ2-1	CASSLDGGTGKNEQFF	TGTGCCAGCAGCTTAGATGGAGGTACAGGGAAAAATGAGCAGTTCTTC
16	-	TRBV19	-	TRBJ2-2	CASSGAGTKFTGELFF	TGTGCCAGTAGTGGCGCCGGGACAAAATTTACCGGGGAGCTGTTTTTT
13	-	TRBV9	-	TRBJ1-1	CASSVNGATEAFF	TGTGCCAGCAGCGTAAATGGGGCCACTGAAGCTTTCTTT
15	-	TRBV3-1/TRBV3-2	-	TRBJ2-5	CASSHPWAGLETQYF	TGTGCCAGCAGCCATCCTTGGGCAGGGCTGGAGACCCAGTACTTC
15	-	TRBV12-5	TRBD1	TRBJ1-5	CASGWGRGGREPQHF	TGTGCTAGTGGTTGGGGGAGAGGGGGCAGAGAGCCCCAGCATTTT
13	-	TRBV30	-	TRBJ1-6	CAWRIQAGSPLHF	TGTGCCTGGAGAATACAGGCCGGTTCACCCCTCCACTTT